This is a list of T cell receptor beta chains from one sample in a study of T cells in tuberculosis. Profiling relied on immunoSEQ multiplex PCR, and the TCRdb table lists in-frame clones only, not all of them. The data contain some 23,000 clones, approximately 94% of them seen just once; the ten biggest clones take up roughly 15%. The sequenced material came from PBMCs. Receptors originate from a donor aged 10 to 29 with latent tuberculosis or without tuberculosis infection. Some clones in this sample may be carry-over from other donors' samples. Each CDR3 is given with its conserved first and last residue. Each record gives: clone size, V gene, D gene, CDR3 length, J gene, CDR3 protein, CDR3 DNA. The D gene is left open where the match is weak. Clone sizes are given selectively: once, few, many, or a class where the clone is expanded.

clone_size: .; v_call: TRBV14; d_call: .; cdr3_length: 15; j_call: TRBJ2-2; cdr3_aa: CASSQVAGNTGELFF; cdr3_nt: TGTGCCAGCAGCCAAGTGGCAGGGAACACCGGGGAGCTGTTTTTT
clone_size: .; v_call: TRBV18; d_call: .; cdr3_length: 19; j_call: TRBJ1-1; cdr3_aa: CASSPPRAGSGRVNTEAFF; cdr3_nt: TGTGCCAGCTCACCACCGAGAGCAGGGTCAGGTCGGGTGAACACTGAAGCTTTCTTT
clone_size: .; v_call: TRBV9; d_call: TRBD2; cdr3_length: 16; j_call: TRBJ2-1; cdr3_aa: CASSVISSGGAGEQFF; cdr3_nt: TGTGCCAGCAGCGTTATTAGTAGCGGGGGGGCCGGTGAGCAGTTCTTC
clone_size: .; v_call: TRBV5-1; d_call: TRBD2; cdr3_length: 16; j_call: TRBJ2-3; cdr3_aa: CASSPGTSKGTDTQYF; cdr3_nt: TGCGCCAGCAGCCCCGGGACTAGCAAGGGCACAGATACGCAGTATTTT
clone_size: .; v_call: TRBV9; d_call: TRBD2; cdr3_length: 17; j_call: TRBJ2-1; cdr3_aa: CASSFRLAGGFGDEQFF; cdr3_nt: TGTGCCAGCAGCTTCCGACTAGCGGGAGGATTCGGCGATGAGCAGTTCTTC
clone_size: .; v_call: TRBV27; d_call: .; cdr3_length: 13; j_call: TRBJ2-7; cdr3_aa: CASSSLRAYEQYF; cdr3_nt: TGTGCCAGCAGCTCGCTTCGGGCCTACGAGCAGTACTTC
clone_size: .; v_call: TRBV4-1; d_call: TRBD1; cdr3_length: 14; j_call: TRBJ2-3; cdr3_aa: CASSQWTGPDTQYF; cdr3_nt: TGCGCCAGCAGCCAATGGACAGGGCCAGATACGCAGTATTTT
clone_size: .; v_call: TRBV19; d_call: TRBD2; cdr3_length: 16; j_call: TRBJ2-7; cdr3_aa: CASSIQTSGGLYEQYF; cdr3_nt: TGTGCCAGTAGTATACAGACTAGCGGGGGCCTCTACGAGCAGTACTTC
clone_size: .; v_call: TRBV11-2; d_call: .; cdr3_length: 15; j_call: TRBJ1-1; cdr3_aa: CASRRLTGKNTEAFF; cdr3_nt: TGTGCCAGCAGAAGATTGACAGGAAAGAACACTGAAGCTTTCTTT
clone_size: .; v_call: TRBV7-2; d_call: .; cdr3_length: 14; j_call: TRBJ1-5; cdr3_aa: CASNTGSSNQPQHF; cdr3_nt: TGTGCCAGCAACACAGGCTCTAGCAATCAGCCCCAGCATTTT
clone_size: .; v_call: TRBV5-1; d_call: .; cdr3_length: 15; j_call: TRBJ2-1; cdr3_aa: CASSLAASPYNEQFF; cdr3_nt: TGCGCCAGCAGCTTGGCCGCTAGCCCCTACAATGAGCAGTTCTTC
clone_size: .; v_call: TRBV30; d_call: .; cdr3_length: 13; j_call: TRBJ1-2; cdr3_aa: CAWRLGRNYGYTF; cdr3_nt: TGTGCCTGGCGTCTCGGGAGAAACTATGGCTACACCTTC
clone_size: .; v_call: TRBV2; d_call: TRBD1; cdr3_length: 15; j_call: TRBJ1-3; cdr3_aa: CATSDRPGPGNTIYF; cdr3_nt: TGTGCCACCTCGGACAGGCCGGGTCCTGGAAACACCATATATTTT
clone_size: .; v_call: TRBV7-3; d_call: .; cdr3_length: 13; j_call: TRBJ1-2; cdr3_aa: CASRGLRDLGYTF; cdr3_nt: TGTGCCAGCAGGGGCCTCAGGGATCTGGGCTACACCTTC
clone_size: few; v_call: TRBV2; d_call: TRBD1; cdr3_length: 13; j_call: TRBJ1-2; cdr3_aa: CASRTGGNYGYTF; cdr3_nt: TGTGCCAGCAGAACAGGGGGCAACTATGGCTACACCTTC
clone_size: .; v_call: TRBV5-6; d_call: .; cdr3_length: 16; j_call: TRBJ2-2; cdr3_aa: CASSLEGIQNTGELFF; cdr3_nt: TGTGCCAGCAGCTTAGAGGGAATACAGAACACCGGGGAGCTGTTTTTT
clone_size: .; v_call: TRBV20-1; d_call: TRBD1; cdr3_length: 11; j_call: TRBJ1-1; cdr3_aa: CLTGRNTEAFF; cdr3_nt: TGCTTGACAGGGCGGAACACTGAAGCTTTCTTT
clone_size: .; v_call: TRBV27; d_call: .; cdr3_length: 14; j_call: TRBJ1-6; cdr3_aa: CASRIPGPNSPLHF; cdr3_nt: TGTGCCAGCAGGATACCGGGTCCCAATTCACCCCTCCACTTT
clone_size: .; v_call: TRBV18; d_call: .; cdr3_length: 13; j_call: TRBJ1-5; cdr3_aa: CASSRGENQPQHF; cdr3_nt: TGTGCCAGCTCTAGAGGCGAAAATCAGCCCCAGCATTTT
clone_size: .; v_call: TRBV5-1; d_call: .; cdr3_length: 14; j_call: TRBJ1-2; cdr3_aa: CASSLDIENYGYTF; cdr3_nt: TGCGCCAGCAGCTTGGACATTGAAAACTATGGCTACACCTTC
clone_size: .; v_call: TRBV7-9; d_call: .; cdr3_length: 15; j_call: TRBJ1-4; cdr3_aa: CASSGGDGTNEKLFF; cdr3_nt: TGTGCCAGCAGCGGAGGGGACGGAACTAATGAAAAACTGTTTTTT
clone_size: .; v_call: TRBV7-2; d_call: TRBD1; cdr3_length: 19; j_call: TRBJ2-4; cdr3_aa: CASSPRGATGVRAKNIQYF; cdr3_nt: TGTGCCAGCAGCCCTAGGGGGGCGACAGGGGTAAGGGCCAAAAACATTCAGTACTTC
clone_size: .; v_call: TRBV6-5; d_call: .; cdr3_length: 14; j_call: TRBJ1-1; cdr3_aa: CASRQYREYTEAFF; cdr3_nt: TGTGCCAGCAGACAATACAGGGAATACACTGAAGCTTTCTTT
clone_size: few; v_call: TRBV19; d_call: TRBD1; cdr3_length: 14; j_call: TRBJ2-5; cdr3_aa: CASSIIGTGETQYF; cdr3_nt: TGTGCCAGTAGTATAATAGGGACAGGGGAGACCCAGTACTTC
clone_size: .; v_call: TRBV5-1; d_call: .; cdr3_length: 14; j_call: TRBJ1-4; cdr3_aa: CASSLDGSNEKLFF; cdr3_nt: TGCGCCAGCAGCTTGGACGGTTCGAATGAAAAACTGTTTTTT
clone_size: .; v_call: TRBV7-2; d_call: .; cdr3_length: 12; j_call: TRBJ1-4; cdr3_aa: CASSAADGRLFF; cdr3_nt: TGTGCCAGCAGCGCGGCAGACGGAAGACTGTTTTTT
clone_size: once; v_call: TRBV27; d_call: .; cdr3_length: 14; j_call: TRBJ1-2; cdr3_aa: CASSSVTGFGGYTF; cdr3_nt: TGTGCCAGCAGTTCGGTAACAGGGTTCGGTGGCTACACCTTC
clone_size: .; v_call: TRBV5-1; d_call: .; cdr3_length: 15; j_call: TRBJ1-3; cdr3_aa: CASSLGGFSGNTIYF; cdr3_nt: TGCGCCAGCAGCTTAGGCGGATTCTCTGGAAACACCATATATTTT
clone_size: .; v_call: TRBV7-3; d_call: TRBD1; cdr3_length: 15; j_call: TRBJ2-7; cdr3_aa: CASSLIFGQDYEQYF; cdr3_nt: TGTGCCAGCAGCTTAATCTTCGGACAGGACTACGAGCAGTACTTC